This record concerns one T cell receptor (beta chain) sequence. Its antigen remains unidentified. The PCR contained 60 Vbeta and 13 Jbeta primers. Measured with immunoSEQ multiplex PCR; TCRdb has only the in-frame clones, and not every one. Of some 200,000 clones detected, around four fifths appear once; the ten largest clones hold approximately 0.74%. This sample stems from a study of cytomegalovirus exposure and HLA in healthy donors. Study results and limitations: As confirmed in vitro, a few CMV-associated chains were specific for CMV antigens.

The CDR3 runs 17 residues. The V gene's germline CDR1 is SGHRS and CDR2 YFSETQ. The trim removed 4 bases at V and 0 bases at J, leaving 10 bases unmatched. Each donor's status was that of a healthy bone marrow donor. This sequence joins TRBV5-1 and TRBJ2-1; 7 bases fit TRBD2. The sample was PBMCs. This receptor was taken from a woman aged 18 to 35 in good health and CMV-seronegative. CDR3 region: CASSPNHLAGSYNEQFF. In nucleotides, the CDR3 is TGCGCCAGCAGCCCCAATCATTTAGCGGGCTCCTACAATGAGCAGTTCTTC. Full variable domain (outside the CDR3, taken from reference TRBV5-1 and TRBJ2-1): KAGVTQTPRYLIKTRGQQVTLSCSPISGHRSVSWYQQTPGQGLQFLFEYFSETQRNKGNFPGRFSGRQFSNSRSEMNVSTLELGDSALYLCASSPNHLAGSYNEQFFGPGTRLTVL.